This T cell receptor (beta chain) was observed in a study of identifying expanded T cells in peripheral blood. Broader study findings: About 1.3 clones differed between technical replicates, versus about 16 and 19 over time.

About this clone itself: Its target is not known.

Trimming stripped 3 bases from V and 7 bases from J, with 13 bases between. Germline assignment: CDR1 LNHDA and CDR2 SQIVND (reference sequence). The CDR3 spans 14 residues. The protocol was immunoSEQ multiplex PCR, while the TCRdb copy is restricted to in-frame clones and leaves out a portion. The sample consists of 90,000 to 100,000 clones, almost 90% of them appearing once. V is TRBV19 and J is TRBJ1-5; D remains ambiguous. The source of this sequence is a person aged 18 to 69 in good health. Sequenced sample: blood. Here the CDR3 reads CASSMGPASQPQHF. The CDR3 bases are TGTGCCAGTAGTATGGGCCCGGCAAGCCAGCCCCAGCATTTT.